This T cell receptor beta chain was identified during a study of blood T cell repertoires in COVID-19. The table came from immunoSEQ multiplex PCR; TCRdb's copy has only in-frame clones and leaves some out. The sample lists over 250,000 clones, about 89% occurring once. This CDR3 is built from 17 residues. CDR1 is SEHNR, CDR2 FQNEAQ, per germline (reference sequence). Trimming took 5 bases from V and 1 from J; bases not matched to a gene: 8. The chain combines TRBV7-9 with TRBJ2-2; TRBD2 matches at 9 bases. This clonotype was sampled from a woman under 30 who had recovered from COVID-19. Material for sequencing was PBMCs or T cells enriched from blood (not recorded which). The CDR3: CASSPPYSGGNTGELFF. In nucleotides, the CDR3 is TGTGCCAGCAGCCCCCCCTATAGCGGGGGGAACACCGGGGAGCTGTTTTTT. Variable domain in full (rest from reference TRBV7-9 and TRBJ2-2): DTGVSQNPRHKITKRGQNVTFRCDPISEHNRLYWYRQTLGQGPEFLTYFQNEAQLEKSRLLSDRFSAERPKGSFSTLEIQRTEQGDSAMYLCASSPPYSGGNTGELFFGEGSRLTVL.